A single sample gave rise to the 25 T cell receptor beta chains below, sequenced in a study of blood T cell repertoires in COVID-19. Some clones are missing from TCRdb's copy, which holds only in-frame ones; the method was immunoSEQ multiplex PCR. The table has tens of thousands of clones, about 90% seen once. Input material: peripheral blood. The source of these receptors is a human donor in a cohort sampled during active COVID-19.

The V gene is TRBV19, the J gene TRBJ1-1; D unclear. The ends were cut back, 2 bases at V and 0 bases at J, with 10 bases in the middle. This CDR3 comprises 15 residues. The germline V gene has CDR1 LNHDA and CDR2 SQIVND (reference sequence). The CDR3 here is CASSIFPSVNTEAFF. The CDR3 bases are TGTGCCAGTAGTATATTTCCCTCCGTGAACACTGAAGCTTTCTTT.

The rearrangement links TRBV4-2 to TRBJ2-5; no reliable D call. The ends were cut back, 1 base at V and 4 bases at J, with 7 bases in the middle. Germline-derived CDR1 and CDR2 are LGHNA and YNFKEQ. The CDR3 loop spans 13 amino acids. CDR3 amino acids: CASSQGPGETQYF. CDR3 coding DNA: TGTGCCAGCAGCCAAGGACCAGGAGAGACCCAGTACTTC.

The rearrangement uses TRBV28 and TRBJ1-5; tentatively, D is TRBD1 (5 bases). The V and J ends lost 4 bases and 1 base respectively, with 8 bases between them. The CDR3 extends over 14 amino acids. Germline V gene sequence: CDR1 MDHEN, CDR2 SYDVKM. DNA of the CDR3: TGTGCCAGCAGTTCGACAGTGAGCAATCAGCCCCAGCATTTT. Amino acid sequence: CASSSTVSNQPQHF.

J is TRBJ1-1 and V is TRBV15; D is unclear. The CDR3 spans 13 residues. The V and J ends lost 1 base and 2 bases respectively, with 5 bases between them. Germline CDR1 is LNHNV and CDR2 is YYDKDF (reference sequence). For the CDR3, the DNA is TGTGCCACCAGCAGAGTAGTCAACACTGAAGCTTTCTTT. Amino acids: CATSRVVNTEAFF. The full variable domain, rest sourced from reference TRBV15 and TRBJ1-1, is DAMVIQNPRYQVTQFGKPVTLSCSQTLNHNVMYWYQQKSSQAPKLLFHYYDKDFNNEADTPDNFQSRRPNTSFCFLDIRSPGLGDTAMYLCATSRVVNTEAFFGQGTRLTVV.

CDR3 nucleotide sequence: TGTGCCAGCAGGGTGACAGGGGCTGACACTGAAGCTTTCTTT. Its protein is CASRVTGADTEAFF. This chain uses TRBV6-4 with TRBJ1-1, with 8 bases aligning to TRBD1. Unmatched junction bases numbered 6, after V lost 6 bases and J lost 3 bases. This CDR3 has 14 amino acids. Germline V gene lookup returns CDR1 MRHNA and CDR2 SNTAGT.

The V gene is TRBV11-2, the J gene TRBJ2-2, with 7 bases fitting TRBD1. The CDR3 has 16 residues. The V gene's germline CDR1 is SGHAT and CDR2 FQNNGV. Germline trimming cut 0 bases from V and 1 base from J; bases unmatched to any gene: 2. CDR3 sequence reads: CASSLERGLNTGELFF. As DNA, the CDR3 is TGTGCCAGCAGCTTAGAAAGGGGGCTGAACACCGGGGAGCTGTTTTTT.

This chain uses TRBV6-2 or TRBV6-3 with TRBJ1-3; perhaps TRBD1 as D (5 bases). The CDR3 contains 16 residues. Looked up from germline, CDR1 is MNHEY and CDR2 is SVGEGT. The V gene lost 0 bases and the J gene lost 7 bases, with 16 bases spanning the gap. The CDR3 sequence: CASSYSTGPGVNTIYF. In DNA form, the CDR3 reads TGTGCCAGCAGTTACTCGACGGGACCGGGGGTGAACACCATATATTTT.

V and J are TRBV3-1 (or the pseudogene TRBV3-2) and TRBJ1-6; D is possibly TRBD1 (6 bases). Germline assignment: CDR1 LGHDT and CDR2 YNNKEL (reference sequence). This CDR3 spans 16 amino acids. Trimming stripped 2 bases from V and 7 bases from J, with 15 bases between. For the CDR3, the DNA is TGTGCCAGCAGCCAACGCCACCCGGGGGGCAATTCACCCCTCCACTTT. It codes for CASSQRHPGGNSPLHF.

The chain is built from TRBV19 and TRBJ2-2; 10 bases agree with TRBD1. The length of the CDR3 is 16 residues. Trimming removed 4 bases from V and 6 bases from J; junction bases left unmatched: 8. CDR1 and CDR2 from the germline V gene are LNHDA and SQIVND (reference sequence). In DNA, the CDR3 is TGTGCCAGTAGTAGATCGGGACAGGGGAGGTCCGGGGAGCTGTTTTTT. It encodes CASSRSGQGRSGELFF.

This clone was found a few times. The CDR3 sequence: CASGRQAMSSGNTIYF. The CDR3 DNA reads as TGCGCCAGCGGAAGACAGGCTATGAGCTCTGGAAACACCATATATTTT. This chain links TRBV5-1 with TRBJ1-3; D may be TRBD1 (6 bases). CDR3 length equals 16 residues. Per germline, CDR1 SGHRS and CDR2 YFSETQ. V was trimmed by 7 bases and J by 0 bases, leaving 17 bases between them. Using reference TRBV5-1 and TRBJ1-3 for the parts outside the CDR3, the full variable domain is KAGVTQTPRYLIKTRGQQVTLSCSPISGHRSVSWYQQTPGQGLQFLFEYFSETQRNKGNFPGRFSGRQFSNSRSEMNVSTLELGDSALYLCASGRQAMSSGNTIYFGEGSWLTVV.

The chain recombines TRBV18 with TRBJ2-7; the match to TRBD2 covers 7 bases. V lost 4 bases to trimming and J lost 0 bases; unmatched junction nucleotides: 3. CDR1 is KGHSH, CDR2 LQKENI, per germline. The CDR3 sequence is 14 residues long. The CDR3: CASSLTSDSYEQYF. The CDR3 nucleotides are TGTGCCAGCTCACTAACTAGCGACTCCTACGAGCAGTACTTC.

For the CDR3, the DNA is TGTGCCAGTAGTAGCGGGAGGGCCCTGTCGACAGATACGCAGTATTTT. Amino acids: CASSSGRALSTDTQYF. This chain joins TRBV19 and TRBJ2-3, with TRBD2 identical over 9 bases. Trimming removed 4 bases from V and 3 bases from J; junction bases left unmatched: 8. This CDR3 is built from 16 residues. CDR1 LNHDA and CDR2 SQIVND come from the germline V gene (reference sequence).

The chain joins TRBV11-2 to TRBJ1-3; no clear D. Germline V gene sequence: CDR1 SGHAT, CDR2 FQNNGV. V shed 4 bases and J shed 0 bases, with 10 bases lying between them. The CDR3 loop spans 15 amino acids. The CDR3 DNA reads TGTGCCAGCAGCTCGGAGCCGTTCTCTGGAAACACCATATATTTT. Amino acid sequence: CASSSEPFSGNTIYF.

The chain employs TRBV12-2 and TRBJ1-1; TRBD1 is taken as the D call from the table, unchecked against the DNA. TRBV12-2 is classified as a pseudogene. The CDR3 loop spans 17 amino acids. CDR3 residues: CASRPQSLDRENTEAFF. For the CDR3, the DNA is TGTGCAAGTCGACCCCAAAGCCTGGACAGGGAGAACACTGAAGCTTTCTTT.

The chain combines TRBV15 with TRBJ2-3; 7 bases line up with TRBD2. The CDR3 spans 17 residues. V shed 3 bases and J 3 bases; nucleotides not matched to a gene: 12. Germline-derived CDR1 and CDR2 are LNHNV and YYDKDF (reference sequence). CDR3 in DNA: TGTGCCACCAGCAGTCCGGCGGGGAGGGCATGGACAGATACGCAGTATTTT. Protein sequence: CATSSPAGRAWTDTQYF.

This chain connects TRBV28 to TRBJ2-3; 9 bases align to TRBD1. CDR1 and CDR2 (germline): MDHEN, SYDVKM. V dropped 5 bases and J dropped 2; count of bases not matched to a gene: 5. The CDR3 length is 15 residues. CDR3 nucleotides: TGTGCCAGCAGTCCCGACAGGGGGTTCACAGATACGCAGTATTTT. Protein product: CASSPDRGFTDTQYF.

The rearrangement uses TRBV1 and TRBJ2-5; the table's D call, TRBD2, was not checked against the DNA. TRBV1 is shown as a pseudogene. This CDR3 has 11 residues. CDR3 loop: CTSRGLAGKYF. CDR3 sequence (DNA): TGCACCAGCAGAGGACTAGCGGGCAAGTACTTC.

The rearrangement uses TRBV27 and TRBJ1-3; 7 bases align to TRBD1. This CDR3 contains 14 residues. Trimming at V came to 6 bases and at J to 7 bases, leaving 9 bases not matched to a gene. Germline V gives CDR1 MNHEY, CDR2 SMNVEV (reference sequence). CDR3 DNA sequence: TGTGCCAGCAGGGGGCAGGGGGTTCTCAACACCATATATTTT. It codes for CASRGQGVLNTIYF.

The rearrangement links TRBV10-2 to TRBJ2-1; TRBD2 agrees at 8 bases. Germline assignment: CDR1 WSHSY and CDR2 SAAADI. The CDR3 runs 14 residues. V was pared by 6 bases and J by 6 bases, with 7 bases of the junction left unmatched. The DNA of the CDR3 is TGCGCCAGCAGAGTAGCGGGACCCTCCAATGAGCAGTTCTTC. Translated: CASRVAGPSNEQFF.

The V call is TRBV5-1, the J call TRBJ2-7; tentatively, D is TRBD1 (6 bases). Trimming removed 0 bases from V and 3 bases from J, with 10 bases in between. The germline CDR1 and CDR2 sequences are SGHRS and YFSETQ. The CDR3 sequence is 14 residues long. The CDR3 DNA reads as TGCGCCAGCAGCTTGGCCAGGGGCTACTACGAGCAGTACTTC. This translates into CASSLARGYYEQYF. The whole variable domain, filled in from reference TRBV5-1 and TRBJ2-7, reads KAGVTQTPRYLIKTRGQQVTLSCSPISGHRSVSWYQQTPGQGLQFLFEYFSETQRNKGNFPGRFSGRQFSNSRSEMNVSTLELGDSALYLCASSLARGYYEQYFGPGTRLTVT.

The chain carries TRBV7-2 and TRBJ1-2; D is undetermined. The CDR3 is 14 residues long. Trimming took 0 bases from V and 10 from J, leaving 15 bases between them. The V gene's germline CDR1 is SGHTA and CDR2 FQGNSA. The DNA of the CDR3 is TGTGCCAGCAGCTTAGCGACGGTGGGAGGAGACTACACCTTC. It codes for CASSLATVGGDYTF.

This clone was seen just once. The genes are TRBV28 and TRBJ2-7; 12 positions match TRBD1. V gave up 6 bases and J gave up 4 bases; unmatched junction bases: 7. The germline V gene has CDR1 MDHEN and CDR2 SYDVKM. The CDR3 is 15 amino acids. Here the CDR3 DNA reads TGTGCCAGCAGCACCCGGGGACAGGGGGCTTACGAGCAGTACTTC. Translating gives CASSTRGQGAYEQYF.

The rearrangement links TRBV30 to TRBJ2-1; TRBD2 is a possible D gene (7 bases). V lost 4 bases and J 7 bases, leaving 11 bases between the germline ends. The CDR3 is made up of 12 amino acids. Germline lookup yields CDR1 GTSNPN and CDR2 SVGIG (reference sequence). The CDR3 region is CAWKGGGNEQFF. In DNA form, the CDR3 reads TGTGCCTGGAAGGGGGGAGGGAATGAGCAGTTCTTC.

This clone was observed once. This rearrangement joins TRBV7-9 to TRBJ2-7; 8 bases agree with TRBD1. Germline loops: CDR1 SEHNR, CDR2 FQNEAQ (reference sequence). V shed 1 base and J 5 bases; nucleotides not matched to a gene: 4. The CDR3 has 14 residues. In DNA form, the CDR3 reads TGTGCCAGCAGCTTAGACCAGGGGGCCCACGAGCAGTACTTC. Amino acids: CASSLDQGAHEQYF.

The chain employs TRBV20-1 and TRBJ2-3; 8 bases align to TRBD2. V gave up 6 bases and J gave up 3 bases; unmatched junction bases: 11. CDR3 length: 15 residues. Germline assignment: CDR1 DFQATT and CDR2 SNEGSKA (reference sequence). CDR3 DNA: TGCAGTGCCAGTAATGCGGGGGGCTCGACAGATACGCAGTATTTT. Translation: CSASNAGGSTDTQYF.